The T cell receptor (beta chain) described here comes from a study of blood T cell repertoires in COVID-19. The overall study: T cells, B-cell-depleted T cells, or PBMCs provided the cDNA or gDNA that served as material.

The authors' processing: Cell counts per sample came from amplifying reference gene primers. The method was immunoSEQ multiplex PCR; TCRdb's version includes in-frame clones alone and lacks a portion of them. The V and J calls and the clone size are those of that table, but D and trimming were determined from the DNA. Of fewer than 85,000 clones listed, roughly four fifths are singletons. This clone was observed once. This clonotype was obtained from a woman aged 60-70 years with acute or convalescent COVID-19. Sequencing input: peripheral blood.

For the CDR3, the DNA is TGTGCCACCAGTGACCCGGGACAGGGAGGGTATGGCTACACCTTC. Translation: CATSDPGQGGYGYTF. The J gene is TRBJ1-2, the V gene TRBV24-1; 9 bases line up with TRBD1. The germline V gene encodes CDR1 KGHDR and CDR2 SFDVKD. The CDR3 loop spans 15 amino acids. Germline trimming cut 4 bases from V and 5 bases from J; bases unmatched to any gene: 7.